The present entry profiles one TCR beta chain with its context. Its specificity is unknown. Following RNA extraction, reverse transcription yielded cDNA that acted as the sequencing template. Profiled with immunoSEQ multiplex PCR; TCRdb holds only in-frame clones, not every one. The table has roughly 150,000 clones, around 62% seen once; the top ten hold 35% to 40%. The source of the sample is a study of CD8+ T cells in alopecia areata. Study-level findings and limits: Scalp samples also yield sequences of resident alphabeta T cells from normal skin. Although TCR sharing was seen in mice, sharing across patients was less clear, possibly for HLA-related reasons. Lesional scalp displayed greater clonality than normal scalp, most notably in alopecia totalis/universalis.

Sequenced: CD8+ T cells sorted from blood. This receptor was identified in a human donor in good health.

CDR3 in DNA: TGTGCCAGCAGCTTAACCGGGACAGACCCACAAAACATTCAGTACTTC. Residues: CASSLTGTDPQNIQYF. This chain joins TRBV7-9 and TRBJ2-4; TRBD1 aligns across 7 bases. The germline V gene encodes CDR1 SEHNR and CDR2 FQNEAQ (reference sequence). V was clipped by 2 bases and J by 5 bases; unmatched bases: 9. CDR3 length: 16 amino acids.